This T cell receptor beta chain derives from a study of blood T cell repertoires in COVID-19. Across the whole study: From the United States, Italy and Spain came samples of acute and convalescent COVID-19. The analysed material was cDNA or gDNA that came from T cells, B-cell-depleted T cells, or PBMCs.

Original handling: Scientists estimated how many nucleated cells there were by amplifying reference gene primers. Method: immunoSEQ multiplex PCR; TCRdb's copy keeps in-frame clones and lacks some. D and trimming were read from the DNA, whereas the V and J calls and clone size are those reported in that table. Of over 200,000 clones listed, around 89% are singletons. This CDR3 region has 15 residues. The V end was cut by 0 bases, the J end by 5 bases, with 13 bases between. Germline-derived CDR1 and CDR2 are LGHNA and YNFKEQ. Sequencing was done on a sample of peripheral blood. This receptor was identified in a woman in her thirties or forties with acute or convalescent COVID-19. The V call is TRBV4-2, the J call TRBJ1-1; a possible D gene is TRBD1 (5 bases). The DNA for the CDR3 is TGTGCCAGCAGCCAAGAGGGCCAGGGTTGGACTGAAGCTTTCTTT. Its protein is CASSQEGQGWTEAFF.